This TCR beta chain was recorded in a study of a mutant IDH1 vaccine in newly diagnosed glioma. This clone came up a few times. The antigen is undetermined. Time point defined: week 11, during vaccination. All doses held 300 ug of mutant IDH1 20-mer peptide, with topical imiquimod. Germline values: CDR1 SNHLY, CDR2 FYNNEI. The CDR3 loop spans 13 amino acids. The V gene lost 0 bases and the J gene lost 7 bases, with 7 bases spanning the gap. Data came from immunoSEQ multiplex PCR; TCRdb stores just in-frame clones and leaves some out. The sample holds about 36,000 clones, approximately 80% seen once. This TCR was sampled from a woman aged 25 to 39 with glioma. Some clones in this sample may be carry-over from other donors' samples. This chain connects TRBV2 to TRBJ1-3; D ambiguous. Source: peripheral blood mononuclear cells (PBMCs), taken from a glioma patient whose treatment included an IDH1 peptide vaccine. Here the CDR3 reads CASSEAPANTIYF. In DNA, the CDR3 is TGTGCCAGCAGTGAAGCGCCAGCGAACACCATATATTTT.